This paragraph covers one TCR beta chain sequence. The antigen is unknown. This sample stems from a study of OX40 agonist ivuxolimab in advanced cancers. Study conclusions and caveats: Clonal expansion from baseline to week 6 occurred in both CD4+ and CD8+ T cells. Certain nonresponding patients likewise had low normalized T-cell clonal expansion. More expanded clones were found, on average, in CD8+ than in CD4+ T cells.

Blood got drawn at baseline, again on cycle 4 day 1, and then on cycle 7 day 1. CDR1 and CDR2 from the germline V gene are MNHEY and SMNVEV (reference sequence). V gave up 7 bases and J gave up 6 bases; unmatched junction bases: 13. CDR3 length: 15 amino acids. TCRdb's copy holds only in-frame clones and misses some; the assay was immunoSEQ multiplex PCR. The data contain 20,000 to 25,000 clones, 70% to 90% of them singletons. The chain is built from TRBV27 and TRBJ2-7, with 9 bases fitting TRBD1. Sequenced here: CD4+ or CD8+ T cells sorted from blood, sampled in a trial of the OX40 agonist ivuxolimab. This sequence originates from an adult with an advanced solid tumor such as melanoma, head and neck, liver or kidney cancer. CDR3 residues: CASTAGQGTPSEQYF. DNA of the CDR3: TGTGCCAGCACAGCCGGACAGGGGACACCTTCCGAGCAGTACTTC.